Each of the 4 T cell receptor beta chains below was sequenced from the same sample in a study of T cell responses to AZD1222 COVID-19 vaccine. This table comes from immunoSEQ multiplex PCR, and its TCRdb copy is limited to in-frame clones, with some not included. The sample has some 96,000 clones, about 88% seen once. The starting material was peripheral blood, obtained on day 0 of AZD1222 vaccination. These receptors all come from an adult in good health.

V and J are TRBV2 and TRBJ2-2; 13 bases are a match to TRBD2. Looked up from germline, CDR1 is SNHLY and CDR2 is FYNNEI. V dropped 4 bases and J dropped 5; count of bases not matched to a gene: 4. The CDR3 sequence is 16 residues long. CDR3 DNA: TGTGCCAGCAGTGGAGGACTAGCGGGAGTGACCGGGGAGCTGTTTTTT. This codes for CASSGGLAGVTGELFF. Full variable domain (missing parts from reference TRBV2 and TRBJ2-2): EPEVTQTPSHQVTQMGQEVILRCVPISNHLYFYWYRQILGQKVEFLVSFYNNEISEKSEIFDDQFSVERPDGSNFTLKIRSTKLEDSAMYFCASSGGLAGVTGELFFGEGSRLTVL.

V is TRBV6-5 and J is TRBJ1-4; TRBD1 aligns across 7 bases. The trim removed 4 bases at V and 8 bases at J, leaving 10 bases unmatched. Germline V gene sequence: CDR1 MNHEY, CDR2 SVGAGI. This CDR3 region has 15 residues. The CDR3 protein is CASSSRAGGREKLFF. The CDR3 region has the DNA TGTGCCAGCAGTTCGCGCGCAGGGGGTCGGGAAAAACTGTTTTTT.

The chain joins TRBV23-1 to TRBJ2-3, with D uncertain. TRBV23-1 is an ORF; its function is uncertain. Trimming pared 4 bases from V and 7 bases from J, leaving 3 bases between. The length of the CDR3 is 10 residues. The CDR3 DNA reads as TGCGCCAGCAGTCCCCATACGCAGTATTTT. Translation: CASSPHTQYF.

This chain's CDR3 is CASSLDTEAFF. CDR3 DNA sequence: TGCGCCAGCAGCCTTGACACTGAAGCTTTCTTT. The chain employs TRBV5-1 and TRBJ1-1, with D unclear. Per germline, CDR1 SGHRS and CDR2 YFSETQ. The CDR3 loop spans 11 amino acids. Trimming stripped 4 bases from V and 3 bases from J, with 4 bases between.